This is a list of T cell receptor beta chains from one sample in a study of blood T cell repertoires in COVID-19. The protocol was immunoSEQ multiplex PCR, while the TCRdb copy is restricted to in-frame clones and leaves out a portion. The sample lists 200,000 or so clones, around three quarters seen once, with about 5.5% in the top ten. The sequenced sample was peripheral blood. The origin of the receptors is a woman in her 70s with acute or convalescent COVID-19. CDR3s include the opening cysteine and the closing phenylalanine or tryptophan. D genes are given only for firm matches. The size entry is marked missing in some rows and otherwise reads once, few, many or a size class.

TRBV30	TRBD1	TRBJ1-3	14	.	CAWSPTGSGNTIYF	TGTGCCTGGAGCCCGACAGGGTCAGGAAACACCATATATTTT
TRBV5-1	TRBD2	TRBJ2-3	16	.	CASSSGTSGATDTQYF	TGCGCCAGCAGCTCCGGGACTAGCGGCGCCACAGATACGCAGTATTTT
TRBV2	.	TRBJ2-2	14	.	CASSDQGRAGELFF	TGTGCCAGCAGTGACCAGGGTAGGGCCGGGGAGCTGTTTTTT
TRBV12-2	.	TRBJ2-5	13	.	CASRFRAEETQYF	TGTGCAAGTCGCTTCAGGGCAGAGGAGACCCAGTACTTC
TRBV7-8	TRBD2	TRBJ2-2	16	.	CASSSANGLATGELFF	TGTGCCAGCAGCTCCGCGAATGGACTAGCGACCGGGGAGCTGTTTTTT
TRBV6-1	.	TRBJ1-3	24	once	CASSERIVTQTKHRRSNSGNTIYF	TGTGCCAGCAGTGAACGTATCGTCACCCAAACCAAACACAGGCGAAGCAACTCTGGAAACACCATATATTTT
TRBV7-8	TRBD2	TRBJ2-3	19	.	CASSPWTSGGPTSTDTQYF	TGTGCCAGCAGCCCATGGACTAGCGGGGGGCCGACTAGCACAGATACGCAGTATTTT
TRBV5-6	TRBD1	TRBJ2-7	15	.	CASSLQGPTSYEQYF	TGTGCCAGCAGCCTACAGGGGCCCACCTCCTACGAGCAGTACTTC
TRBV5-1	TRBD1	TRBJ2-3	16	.	CASSLTGALSTDTQYF	TGCGCCAGCAGCTTGACAGGGGCTTTGTCAACAGATACGCAGTATTTT
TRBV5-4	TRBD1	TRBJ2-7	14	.	CASRGGQGNYEQYF	TGTGCCAGCAGGGGCGGACAGGGGAACTACGAGCAGTACTTC
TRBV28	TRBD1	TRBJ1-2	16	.	CASSSGSGQGMEGYTF	TGTGCCAGCAGTTCCGGTAGCGGACAGGGGATGGAAGGCTACACCTTC
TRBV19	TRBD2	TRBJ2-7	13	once	CASKRAGVNEQYF	TGTGCCAGTAAACGAGCGGGAGTAAACGAGCAGTACTTC
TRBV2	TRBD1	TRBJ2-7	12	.	CASRTGIYEQYF	TGTGCCAGCAGGACAGGGATCTACGAGCAGTACTTC
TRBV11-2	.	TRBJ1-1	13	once	CASSYDRNTKAFF	TGTGCCAGCAGCTACGACAGAAACACTAAAGCTTTCTTT
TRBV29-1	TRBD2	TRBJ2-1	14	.	CSLRLAGGLGEQFF	TGCAGCCTGAGACTAGCGGGAGGGTTAGGAGAGCAGTTCTTC
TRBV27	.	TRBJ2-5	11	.	CGGHTEETQYF	TGTGGCGGGCATACCGAGGAGACCCAGTACTTC
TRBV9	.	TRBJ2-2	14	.	CASSPLRSTGELFF	TGTGCCAGCAGCCCTCTTAGGAGCACCGGGGAGCTGTTTTTT
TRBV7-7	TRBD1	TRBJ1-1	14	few	CASSKGAGNTEAFF	TGTGCTAGCAGCAAGGGGGCGGGAAACACTGAAGCTTTCTTT
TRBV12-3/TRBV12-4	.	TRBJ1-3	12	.	CASSTYGNTIYF	TGTGCCAGCAGTACCTACGGAAACACCATATATTTT
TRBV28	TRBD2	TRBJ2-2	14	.	CASRAGGNTGELFF	TGTGCCAGCAGAGCGGGAGGGAACACCGGGGAGCTGTTTTTT